One sample yielded the 27 T cell receptor beta chains listed below, sequenced in a study of blood T cell repertoires in COVID-19. Libraries were prepared by immunoSEQ multiplex PCR; TCRdb keeps only in-frame clonotypes and omits some of them. The sample carries some 210,000 clones, about 83% recorded once. Sequencing was performed on peripheral blood. These TCRs come from a woman aged 70-85 years with active or convalescent COVID-19.

The V and J genes are TRBV28 and TRBJ2-2; the D is unclear. This CDR3 is built from 15 residues. Trimming stripped 3 bases from V and 5 bases from J, with 13 bases between. In germline, CDR1 is MDHEN, CDR2 SYDVKM. Here the CDR3 DNA reads TGTGCCAGCAGTTTGAGGTCCTCTCGAACCGGGGAGCTGTTTTTT. Amino acid sequence: CASSLRSSRTGELFF.

The chain has TRBV27 and TRBJ2-1; 10 bases match TRBD2. CDR1 is MNHEY, CDR2 SMNVEV, per germline (reference sequence). V was pared by 4 bases and J by 4 bases, with 10 bases of the junction left unmatched. This CDR3 spans 17 amino acids. As DNA, the CDR3 is TGTGCCAGCAGTTCTCCTTCACTAGCGGGGCAATACAATGAGCAGTTCTTC. It codes for CASSSPSLAGQYNEQFF.

This rearrangement joins TRBV9 to TRBJ1-3; no reliable D call. Germline values: CDR1 SGDLS, CDR2 YYNGEE. This CDR3 region has 13 residues. Trimming stripped 3 bases from V and 0 bases from J, with 4 bases between. Written as DNA, the CDR3 is TGTGCCAGCAGCGCCAACTCTGGAAACACCATATATTTT. This sequence encodes CASSANSGNTIYF.

The table lists this clone with many counts. This chain links TRBV21-1 with TRBJ1-1; TRBD1, the table's D call, was not compared with the DNA. TRBV21-1 is flagged as a pseudogene. The CDR3 loop spans 16 amino acids. CDR3 in DNA: TGTGCCAGCAGCAAACCAAGACGGACAGGGGGCACTGAAGCTTTCTTT. This gives the protein CASSKPRRTGGTEAFF.

The V and J genes are TRBV5-4 and TRBJ1-1; 9 bases are shared with TRBD1. The V and J ends lost 6 bases and 5 bases, in that order; junction bases with no gene match: 5. Germline V CDR1 and CDR2: SGHNT, YYREEE (reference sequence). The CDR3 is made up of 13 amino acids. CDR3 residues: CASTTDRGTEAFF. CDR3 nucleotide sequence: TGTGCCAGCACCACGGACAGGGGAACTGAAGCTTTCTTT.

The V call is TRBV24-1, the J call TRBJ1-5, with D hard to call. CDR1 and CDR2 (germline): KGHDR, SFDVKD. V dropped 4 bases and J dropped 0 bases, with 6 bases sitting between them. This CDR3 comprises 14 residues. For the CDR3, the DNA is TGTGCCACCAGTGACCCAAATAGCAATCAGCCCCAGCATTTT. As protein: CATSDPNSNQPQHF.

The chain combines TRBV7-9 with TRBJ2-7, with TRBD2 identical over 8 bases. This CDR3 contains 17 residues. Unmatched junction bases numbered 12, after V lost 0 bases and J lost 5 bases. Germline values: CDR1 SEHNR, CDR2 FQNEAQ (reference sequence). DNA for the CDR3: TGTGCCAGCAGCTTAGCCCGGGGGGGAGGGGCAATGAACGAGCAGTACTTC. Protein: CASSLARGGGAMNEQYF.

This chain connects TRBV9 to TRBJ1-2; TRBD1 agrees at 9 bases. The CDR3 sequence is 18 residues long. Germline loops: CDR1 SGDLS, CDR2 YYNGEE. V lost 0 bases and J lost 0; bases outside the gene matches: 9. CDR3 coding DNA: TGTGCCAGCAGCGTAGGAGCGGGACAGGGCAGCTCTAACTATGGCTACACCTTC. This gives the protein CASSVGAGQGSSNYGYTF.

This chain connects TRBV15 to TRBJ2-7; 7 bases agree with TRBD2. Germline V gene data show CDR1 as LNHNV and CDR2 as YYDKDF (reference sequence). V lost 5 bases to trimming and J lost 3 bases; unmatched junction nucleotides: 13. CDR3 size: 16 residues. CDR3 amino acids: CATSVERGALIYEQYF. For the CDR3, the DNA is TGTGCCACCAGCGTTGAGCGGGGAGCCCTTATCTACGAGCAGTACTTC.

The CDR3 here is CASRDRIWEGYTF. Here the CDR3 DNA reads TGTGCCAGTAGGGACAGGATCTGGGAAGGCTACACCTTC. The chain employs TRBV19 and TRBJ1-2, with TRBD1 matching 7 bases. Germline CDR1 LNHDA, CDR2 SQIVND (reference sequence). CDR3 length: 13 residues. J was trimmed by 8 bases and V by 6 bases; bases with no gene match: 9.

In its sample, this clone was seen a few times. J is TRBJ2-1 and V is TRBV14, with 7 bases fitting TRBD1. The germline CDR1 and CDR2 sequences are SGHDN and FVKESK. J lost 9 bases, V lost 1 base, and 6 bases had no gene match. This CDR3 spans 14 amino acids. The DNA of the CDR3 is TGTGCCAGCAGCCAAGTAAGACAGGGTGGTGAGCAGTTCTTC. Its translation: CASSQVRQGGEQFF.

The chain combines TRBV2 with TRBJ1-6, with TRBD1 matching over 8 bases. The CDR3 extends over 14 amino acids. Germline loops: CDR1 SNHLY, CDR2 FYNNEI. V gave up 4 bases and J gave up 10 bases; unmatched junction bases: 6. The CDR3 is CASSVQGVHSPLHF. The CDR3 DNA reads TGTGCCAGCAGTGTACAGGGGGTACACTCACCCCTCCACTTT.

This rearrangement joins TRBV5-1 to TRBJ2-2; D is possibly TRBD1 (5 bases). The CDR3 loop spans 17 amino acids. CDR1 is SGHRS and CDR2 is YFSETQ in the germline V gene. Trimming removed 1 base at V and 2 bases at J, with 15 bases between. The CDR3, as DNA: TGCGCCAGCAGCTTGTTAGGGGCAGGCTTTAACACCGGGGAGCTGTTTTTT. As protein: CASSLLGAGFNTGELFF.

CDR3 sequence (DNA): TGTGCCATCAGTGCGAGAGGGGGCTCCGGGACTAGCGGCACAGATACGCAGTATTTT. Its translation is CAISARGGSGTSGTDTQYF. The chain employs TRBV10-3 and TRBJ2-3; TRBD2 aligns across 10 bases. The CDR3 totals 19 residues. V lost 4 bases, J lost 1 base, and 14 bases stayed unmatched. Germline lookup yields CDR1 ENHRY and CDR2 SYGVKD.

The chain employs TRBV19 and TRBJ2-7, with TRBD1 matching over 10 bases. From germline, CDR1 is LNHDA and CDR2 SQIVND (reference sequence). There are 16 residues in the CDR3. V gave up 5 bases and J gave up 2 bases; unmatched junction bases: 9. This CDR3 is CASSYYGTGDPYEQYF. The CDR3 DNA reads TGTGCCAGTAGTTACTACGGGACAGGGGACCCCTACGAGCAGTACTTC.

This clone was seen a handful of times. The CDR3 coding sequence is TGTGCCAGCAGCGGATTAGAACCCAAAACCAATGAGCAGTTCTTC. The encoded protein is CASSGLEPKTNEQFF. The chain employs TRBV9 and TRBJ2-1; D unresolved. CDR3 size: 15 residues. In germline, CDR1 is SGDLS, CDR2 YYNGEE. Trimming pared 3 bases from V and 6 bases from J, leaving 16 bases between.

The genes are TRBV14 and TRBJ1-4, with no clear D. This CDR3 has 15 residues. Trimming removed 3 bases at V and 3 bases at J, with 11 bases between. CDR1 and CDR2 from the germline V gene are SGHDN and FVKESK. The CDR3 loop reads CASSQLRSANEKLFF. CDR3 DNA sequence: TGTGCCAGCAGCCAGCTCCGGTCGGCTAATGAAAAACTGTTTTTT.

The chain links TRBV2 to TRBJ1-1, with a weak D call TRBD1 (6 bases). V lost 6 bases, J lost 0 bases, and 14 bases lay in between. CDR3 size: 15 residues. Germline V gene sequence: CDR1 SNHLY, CDR2 FYNNEI. The CDR3 region has the DNA TGTGCCAGCAGAGTTGACAGGCGGATGAACACTGAAGCTTTCTTT. Its translation is CASRVDRRMNTEAFF.

This clone was counted a single time. The CDR3 region is CASSPGTSGGNNEQFF. In nucleotides, the CDR3 is TGCGCCAGCAGCCCAGGGACTAGCGGGGGAAACAATGAGCAGTTCTTC. The J gene is TRBJ2-1, the V gene TRBV5-1; 14 bases line up with TRBD2. In germline, CDR1 is SGHRS, CDR2 YFSETQ. The CDR3 runs to 16 residues. Trimming took 4 bases from V and 5 from J; bases not matched to a gene: 5.

The chain recombines TRBV24-1 with TRBJ2-2; 8 bases map to TRBD1. V was clipped by 10 bases and J by 1 base; unmatched bases: 1. CDR1 and CDR2 from the germline V gene are KGHDR and SFDVKD. The CDR3 covers 13 residues. Here the CDR3 reads CATGQVNTGELFF. The DNA for the CDR3 is TGTGCCACGGGACAGGTGAACACCGGGGAGCTGTTTTTT.

The V call is TRBV18, the J call TRBJ1-1; a possible D gene is TRBD1 (5 bases). The V gene's germline CDR1 is KGHSH and CDR2 LQKENI. Deletions cut 4 bases from V and 2 bases from J, with 11 bases between. The CDR3 consists of 14 residues. For the CDR3, the DNA is TGTGCCAGCTCACAACAGGCGATAAACACTGAAGCTTTCTTT. The encoded protein is CASSQQAINTEAFF.

The chain employs TRBV19 and TRBJ2-2; D not certain. CDR3 length: 15 amino acids. V was shortened by 10 bases and J by 1 base, with 16 bases between the two germline ends. Germline assignment: CDR1 LNHDA and CDR2 SQIVND (reference sequence). CDR3 coding DNA: TGTGCCACCGGGTCTCGTCGGTTGAACACCGGGGAGCTGTTTTTT. It is translated as CATGSRRLNTGELFF.

The rearrangement uses TRBV28 and TRBJ1-5, with D possibly matching TRBD1 (6 bases). V lost 7 bases to trimming and J lost 7 bases, with 17 bases between them. The CDR3 extends over 14 amino acids. Germline CDR1 is MDHEN and CDR2 is SYDVKM. In DNA form, the CDR3 reads TGTGCCAGCATCTTAAGAGGGGGTCAGCAGCCCCAGCATTTT. Translating gives CASILRGGQQPQHF.

The rearrangement uses TRBV5-6 and TRBJ2-1; 9 bases match TRBD2. The CDR3 runs 17 residues. V trimming: 3 bases; J trimming: 3 bases; junction bases outside the gene matches: 10. Germline CDR1 is SGHDT and CDR2 is YYEEEE. The CDR3 DNA is TGTGCCAGCAGCTCTCAGAGGGCTAGCGGGATCTACAATGAGCAGTTCTTC. It translates to CASSSQRASGIYNEQFF.

The gene calls are TRBV5-1 and TRBJ1-6, with D perhaps matching TRBD1 (5 bases). There are 15 residues in the CDR3. The germline V and J ends were trimmed by 4 bases and 7 bases, with 15 bases remaining between them. The germline gives CDR1 SGHRS, CDR2 YFSETQ. The CDR3 region is CASSRAGGENSPLHF. The CDR3 DNA sequence: TGCGCCAGCAGCCGGGCCGGGGGAGAAAATTCACCCCTCCACTTT.

This clone was seen a few times. The chain recombines TRBV7-9 with TRBJ2-7; the match to TRBD1 covers 7 bases. V shed 4 bases and J 3 bases; nucleotides not matched to a gene: 6. Germline V lookup: CDR1 SEHNR, CDR2 FQNEAQ (reference sequence). The CDR3 is 14 residues long. CDR3 sequence reads: CASSSHRQGYEQYF. The CDR3 DNA reads TGTGCCAGCAGCTCCCACCGACAGGGCTACGAGCAGTACTTC.

The rearrangement links TRBV6-6 to TRBJ2-1, with 9 bases lining up with TRBD2. Losses at the gene ends were 6 bases for V and 9 bases for J; bases not matched to a gene: 12. CDR3 length equals 15 residues. Per germline, CDR1 MNHNY and CDR2 SVGAGI (reference sequence). Here the CDR3 DNA reads TGTGCCAGCAGCCGGCGACTAGCGGAGGCCGGTGAGCAGTTCTTC. Translating it yields CASSRRLAEAGEQFF.